This TCR beta chain is from a study of cytomegalovirus exposure and HLA in healthy donors. Overall study: In an earlier analysis, 95 million to 140 million unique TCR beta sequences were found from some 200 million T cells.

The PCR made use of 60 Vbeta and 13 Jbeta primers. The data were produced by immunoSEQ multiplex PCR, yet TCRdb's version contains in-frame clones alone and is incomplete. Here the sample spans about 180,000 clones, around 80% being singletons. CDR3 length equals 14 residues. CDR1 SGHRS and CDR2 YFSETQ come from the germline V gene. Trimming left V 0 bases short and J 3 bases short, with 7 bases between. This clone has just a few counts. Its antigen remains unknown. Study-wide results and limits: Some TCR beta chains (about 180 of them) were listed as cytomegalovirus-associated. As confirmed in vitro, a few CMV-associated chains were specific for CMV antigens. It was taken for granted in presence/absence analyses that sequencing depth across donors was roughly uniform.

Sequencing input: PBMCs. The chain recombines TRBV5-1 with TRBJ1-5, with D unresolved. This clonotype was sampled from a man between 40 and 49 years old in good health and CMV-seronegative. This CDR3 is CASSLVNSNQPQHF. Here the CDR3 DNA reads TGCGCCAGCAGCTTGGTAAACTCCAATCAGCCCCAGCATTTT. Full variable domain (outside the CDR3, taken from reference TRBV5-1 and TRBJ1-5): KAGVTQTPRYLIKTRGQQVTLSCSPISGHRSVSWYQQTPGQGLQFLFEYFSETQRNKGNFPGRFSGRQFSNSRSEMNVSTLELGDSALYLCASSLVNSNQPQHFGDGTRLSIL.